This is a list of T cell receptor beta chains from one sample in a study of cytomegalovirus exposure and HLA in healthy donors. TCRdb's table, derived via immunoSEQ multiplex PCR, lists solely in-frame clones and lacks some. The data show about 42,000 clones, and the top ten clones hold over 1%. Sequenced material: PBMCs. The origin of the receptors is a man aged 25 to 40 in good health and CMV-seronegative. The CDR3 runs from the conserved cysteine through the conserved F or W. D genes are given only for firm matches.

>TRBV4-3|TRBJ1-6|.
TGCGCCAGCAGCGTCGAGAGCTCCTATAATTCACCCCTCCACTTT
CASSVESSYNSPLHF
>TRBV7-6|TRBJ2-7|TRBD2
TGTGCCAGCAGCCCCCGGCTAGCGGGGGAGACTTACGAGCAGTACTTC
CASSPRLAGETYEQYF
>TRBV30|TRBJ1-2|TRBD1
TGTGCCCGGGACAGCCGGGAGTATGGCTACACCTTC
CARDSREYGYTF
>TRBV18|TRBJ1-1|.
TGTGCCAGCTCACGGGGAGACACTGAAGCTTTCTTT
CASSRGDTEAFF
>TRBV5-1|TRBJ2-2|.
TGCGCCAGCAGCTTGCCCTTTGGCGGGAACACCGGGGAGCTGTTTTTT
CASSLPFGGNTGELFF
>TRBV5-6|TRBJ1-6|.
TGTGCCAGCAGCCCAGCTGGGCTGGTCGGTTCACCCCTCCACTTT
CASSPAGLVGSPLHF
>TRBV6-1|TRBJ2-5|.
TGTGCCAGCAGTGAAGGGAGCTCAGAGACCCAGTACTTC
CASSEGSSETQYF
>TRBV9|TRBJ2-7|TRBD2
TGTGCCAGCAGCTTCCGAGCGGGGGGCCCTTCCGTCGAGCAGTACTTC
CASSFRAGGPSVEQYF
>TRBV18|TRBJ1-1|.
TGTGCCAGCTCACCTGCCTCAGGGGCCTCTGAAGCTTTCTTT
CASSPASGASEAFF
>TRBV2|TRBJ1-5|.
TGTGCCAGCAGGGGAGGCAATCAGCCCCAGCATTTT
CASRGGNQPQHF
>TRBV5-6|TRBJ1-1|TRBD1
TGTGCCAGCAGCTCACCGGGACAGGGGACTGAAGCTTTCTTT
CASSSPGQGTEAFF
>TRBV7-9|TRBJ2-2|.
TGTGCCAGCAGCTTGAGCACCGGGGAGCTGTTTTTT
CASSLSTGELFF
>TRBV6-5|TRBJ2-7|TRBD2
TGTGCCAGCAGCAACGACGTCGGGGGGGCGTACGAGCAGTACTTC
CASSNDVGGAYEQYF
>TRBV4-1|TRBJ1-1|.
TGCGCCAGCAGCTTAGGGGGAACGGGGAACACTGAAGCTTTCTTT
CASSLGGTGNTEAFF
>TRBV6-5|TRBJ1-2|.
TGTGCCAGCACTTACCCGGGGGGGATTGGCTACACCTTC
CASTYPGGIGYTF
>TRBV4-3|TRBJ2-7|.
TGCGCCAGCAGCCAACGGGTACAGGGCTACGAGCAGTACTTC
CASSQRVQGYEQYF
>TRBV7-2|TRBJ1-2|TRBD1
TGTGCCAGCAGCTCCCCCGGGACAGGGACTGGGTATGGCTACACCTTC
CASSSPGTGTGYGYTF
>TRBV10-3|TRBJ1-2|TRBD1
TGTGCCATCAGTGAAGGAGGGGGCAATGGCTACACCTTC
CAISEGGGNGYTF
>TRBV6-5|TRBJ2-7|.
TGTGCCAGCAGTTCCAGAGTCAAGAGGGTCTACGAGCAGTACTTC
CASSSRVKRVYEQYF
>TRBV25-1|TRBJ2-7|TRBD2
TGTGCCAGCAGTGAATACGCTAGCGGGAGTGGGTCCTACGAGCAGTACTTC
CASSEYASGSGSYEQYF
>TRBV6-5|TRBJ2-7|TRBD1
TGTGCCAGCAGTTACGCGGGACAGGGGACCTACGAGCAGTACTTC
CASSYAGQGTYEQYF